This T cell receptor (beta chain) came from a study of T cells in Graves' hyperthyroidism and ophthalmopathy. Study-wide results and caveats: In the analysis, a 13 V-J model separated ophthalmopathy from stable hyperthyroidism. Peripheral blood also featured most of the thyroid clonotypes expanded above 0.001.

Germline V gene sequence: CDR1 MNHNS, CDR2 SASEGT. This CDR3 has 13 amino acids. V lost 7 bases to trimming and J lost 4 bases, with 14 bases between them. Amplification of TCR beta CDR3 regions used RNA as the template. When the TCR CDR3 underwent first-round RT-PCR, the HTBI primer set was used. MiXCR, applied by TCRdb to the multiplex PCR reads, yields one record per CDR3 protein. The table lists about half a million distinct CDR3 sequences, around a fifth of them singletons. Many counts were recorded for this clonotype. Its antigen is not known. The rearrangement joins TRBV6-1 to TRBJ2-7; D uncertain. The specimen sequenced was blood. This sequence originates from a woman in her seventies with Graves' ophthalmopathy. As DNA, the CDR3 is TGTGCCAGCACCTCATATTCAAATTACGAGCAGTACTTC. Translation gives CASTSYSNYEQYF.